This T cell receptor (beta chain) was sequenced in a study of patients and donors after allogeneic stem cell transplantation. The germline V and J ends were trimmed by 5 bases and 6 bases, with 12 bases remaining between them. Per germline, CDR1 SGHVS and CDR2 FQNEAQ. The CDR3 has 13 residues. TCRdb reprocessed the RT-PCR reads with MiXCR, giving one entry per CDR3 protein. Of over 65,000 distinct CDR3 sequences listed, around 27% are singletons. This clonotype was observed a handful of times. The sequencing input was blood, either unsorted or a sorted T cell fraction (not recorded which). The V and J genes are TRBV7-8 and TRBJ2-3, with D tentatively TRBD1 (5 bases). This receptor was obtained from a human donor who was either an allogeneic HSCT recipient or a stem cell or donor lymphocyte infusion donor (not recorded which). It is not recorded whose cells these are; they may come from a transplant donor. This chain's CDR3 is CASSPRVADTQYF. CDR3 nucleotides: TGTGCCAGCAGCCCCAGGGTGGCCGATACGCAGTATTTT.